The 17 T cell receptor beta chains reported below all come from one sample, sequenced in a study of blood T cells in healthy people across ages. Sample-barcoded 5' priming and a J-beta primer mix drove a second PCR of about 6 to 12 cycles. MiXCR was run by TCRdb on the 5' RACE reads, yielding one entry per CDR3 protein. Of around 1,000,000 distinct CDR3 sequences listed, 30% to 40% are singletons. The sample was blood. The receptors were gathered from a man younger than 35 in good health.

V is TRBV5-1 and J is TRBJ2-3; D perhaps matches TRBD2 (5 bases). The CDR3 has 14 amino acids. V was clipped by 5 bases and J by 2 bases, with 12 bases between them. Germline loops: CDR1 SGHRS, CDR2 YFSETQ. Written as DNA, the CDR3 is TGCGCCAGCAGGAGGTCGGGGAACACAGATACGCAGTATTTT. Encoded protein: CASRRSGNTDTQYF. The variable domain in full, completed from reference TRBV5-1 and TRBJ2-3, reads KAGVTQTPRYLIKTRGQQVTLSCSPISGHRSVSWYQQTPGQGLQFLFEYFSETQRNKGNFPGRFSGRQFSNSRSEMNVSTLELGDSALYLCASRRSGNTDTQYFGPGTRLTVL.

A few counts support this clonotype. The chain joins TRBV6-4 to TRBJ1-2, with D perhaps TRBD1 (6 bases). In germline, CDR1 is MRHNA, CDR2 SNTAGT. V lost 5 bases to trimming and J lost 8 bases, with 18 bases between them. CDR3 length: 14 amino acids. The CDR3 DNA reads as TGTGCCAGCAGTCTCACAGGGTTCGAAGAAGGCTACACCTTC. It encodes CASSLTGFEEGYTF.

This rearrangement joins TRBV20-1 to TRBJ2-1, with 8 nucleotides matching TRBD2. From germline, CDR1 is DFQATT and CDR2 SNEGSKA (reference sequence). The CDR3 consists of 15 residues. Trimming removed 3 bases from V and 4 bases from J; junction bases left unmatched: 8. The CDR3 region has the DNA TGCAGTGCTAGCCACGGGGGGGCCGTGTACAATGAGCAGTTCTTC. It codes for CSASHGGAVYNEQFF.

The chain couples TRBV11-2 to TRBJ2-2; 7 nucleotides agree with TRBD2. CDR1 is SGHAT and CDR2 is FQNNGV in the germline V gene. After removal of 6 bases from V and 0 bases from J, the junction contained 7 bases not matched to a gene. The CDR3 length is 16 residues. CDR3 sequence reads: CASRQPGLTNTGELFF. As DNA, the CDR3 is TGTGCCAGCAGACAACCGGGACTAACGAACACCGGGGAGCTGTTTTTT.

CDR3: CASSPVDRVEETQYF. The CDR3 coding sequence is TGTGCCAGCAGTCCCGTCGACAGGGTAGAAGAGACCCAGTACTTC. The rearrangement uses TRBV6-2 or TRBV6-3 and TRBJ2-5; TRBD1 agrees at 7 bases. Trimming at V came to 5 bases and at J to 3 bases, leaving 9 bases not matched to a gene. Germline assignment: CDR1 MNHEY and CDR2 SVGEGT. The CDR3 has 15 amino acids.

This chain uses TRBV7-9 with TRBJ2-1; 12 nucleotides agree with TRBD2. The germline V gene encodes CDR1 SEHNR and CDR2 FQNEAQ (reference sequence). The junction had 14 bases not matched to a gene; V was cut back by 5 bases and J by 9 bases. CDR3 length: 17 amino acids. This CDR3 reads CASSPRRTSGGKGEQFF. As DNA, the CDR3 is TGTGCCAGCAGCCCCCGGCGAACTAGCGGGGGGAAGGGTGAGCAGTTCTTC.

The J gene is TRBJ2-3, the V gene TRBV20-1; D remains unclear. Germline V gene sequence: CDR1 DFQATT, CDR2 SNEGSKA (reference sequence). The CDR3 runs to 15 residues. V lost 0 bases and J lost 1, with 11 bases in between. The CDR3 DNA reads as TGCAGTGCTAGAGATGATCCAGAGGGCACAGATACGCAGTATTTT. Translating gives CSARDDPEGTDTQYF.

This clonotype was counted a few times. This may be a read error, as it is one base from a much larger clone. The chain employs TRBV20-1 and TRBJ2-1, with 8 bases aligning to TRBD2. This CDR3 spans 14 amino acids. CDR1 DFQATT and CDR2 SNEGSKA come from the germline V gene (reference sequence). The V gene end was trimmed by 3 bases and the J gene end by 6 bases; junction bases not matched to a gene: 7. The CDR3 region is CSASPAGVGNEQFF. CDR3 DNA sequence: TGCAGTGCTAGCCCAGCGGGGGTCGGCAATGAGCAGTTCTTC.

The gene calls are TRBV24-1 and TRBJ2-5; D could derive from TRBD1 or TRBD2 (5 bases each). Trimming removed 9 bases from V and 4 bases from J, with 20 bases in between. CDR3 size: 15 residues. CDR1 is KGHDR, CDR2 SFDVKD, per germline. The CDR3: CATGDQRSTRETQYF. The CDR3 DNA reads TGTGCCACCGGGGACCAGCGCAGCACAAGAGAGACCCAGTACTTC.

This sequence joins TRBV4-3 and TRBJ1-5; the D is unclear. The CDR3 is made up of 15 amino acids. V was trimmed by 1 base and J by 2 bases, leaving 9 bases between them. Per germline, CDR1 LGHNA and CDR2 YSLEER. The CDR3 reads CASSQAATGNQPQHF. The CDR3 nucleotides read TGCGCCAGCAGCCAAGCTGCCACGGGCAATCAGCCCCAGCATTTT.

The V and J genes are TRBV20-1 and TRBJ2-4; D is unresolved. Germline CDR1 and CDR2: DFQATT and SNEGSKA (reference sequence). The CDR3 length is 14 residues. Deletions cut 6 bases from V and 0 bases from J, with 12 bases between. The CDR3 DNA is TGCAGTGCCCCGAGAGGTCTAGCCAAAAACATTCAGTACTTC. Its protein product is CSAPRGLAKNIQYF.

The chain links TRBV12-3 or TRBV12-4 to TRBJ1-2; 10 nucleotides align to TRBD1. CDR3 length: 15 amino acids. Trimming removed 7 bases from V and 2 bases from J; junction bases left unmatched: 7. The CDR3 DNA follows: TGTGCCAGCAATCCGACAGGGGGCCAGAACTATGGCTACACCTTC. This codes for CASNPTGGQNYGYTF.

The chain recombines TRBV5-1 with TRBJ2-1; 12 bases line up with TRBD1. The CDR3 totals 16 residues. CDR1 SGHRS and CDR2 YFSETQ come from the germline V gene. After removal of 0 bases from V and 9 bases from J, the junction contained 7 bases not matched to a gene. The CDR3 sequence is CASSLGGGTGGSEQFF. Here the CDR3 DNA reads TGCGCCAGCAGCTTGGGAGGAGGGACAGGGGGCAGTGAGCAGTTCTTC.

This clonotype was seen more than once but under ten times. V usage is TRBV29-1 and J usage is TRBJ2-1; the D gene is possibly TRBD1 (6 bases). Trimming left V 0 bases short and J 9 bases short, with 15 bases between. CDR3 size: 14 residues. Per the germline V gene, CDR1 is SQVTM and CDR2 is ANQGSEA. The chain's CDR3 is CSVEDGGQGTEQFF. In nucleotides, the CDR3 is TGCAGCGTTGAAGATGGGGGACAAGGGACTGAGCAGTTCTTC.

This chain connects TRBV28 to TRBJ2-2; 7 bases fit TRBD1. V trimming: 10 bases; J trimming: 5 bases; junction bases outside the gene matches: 4. The CDR3 totals 12 residues. From germline, CDR1 is MDHEN and CDR2 SYDVKM. The CDR3 loop reads CATQQGTGELFF. The CDR3 region has the DNA TGTGCCACCCAACAGGGGACCGGGGAGCTGTTTTTT.

A few counts support this clonotype. The rearrangement uses TRBV5-1 and TRBJ2-1, with D perhaps TRBD1 or TRBD2 (5 bases each). Trimming shortened V by 7 bases and J by 5 bases, and 13 bases separated the two germline ends. The CDR3 is 13 amino acids. Looked up from germline, CDR1 is SGHRS and CDR2 is YFSETQ. CDR3: CASQTGTNNEQFF. CDR3 coding DNA: TGCGCCAGCCAAACCGGGACGAACAATGAGCAGTTCTTC.

A single count supports this clonotype. The chain employs TRBV7-9 and TRBJ2-4; 9 bases are a match to TRBD1. The J call may be incorrect, as the DNA end agrees better with TRBJ2-5. CDR3 length equals 15 residues. The V gene's germline CDR1 is SEHNR and CDR2 FQNEAQ (reference sequence). As DNA, the CDR3 is TGTGCCAGCAATCACCGACAGGGGGGTGGAGAGACCCAGTACTTC. The encoded protein is CASNHRQGGGETQYF.